These T cell receptor beta chains were read from a single sample in a study of blood T cell repertoires in COVID-19. Repertoires were generated with immunoSEQ multiplex PCR, while TCRdb's copy carries only in-frame clones and drops some. Here the sample spans some 29,000 clones, about 89% being singletons. The specimen was peripheral blood. These receptors all stem from a human donor in a cohort sampled during active COVID-19. The CDR3 runs from the conserved cysteine through the conserved F or W. The order of the fields is clone size, V gene, J gene, D gene, CDR3 protein, CDR3 DNA. A D gene is named only where the DNA matches it firmly. Size tells how often a clone was seen (once, few, many) or the class of an expanded clone, and some rows leave it out.

clone size: once
V gene: TRBV5-6
J gene: TRBJ1-2
D gene: .
CDR3 protein: CASSSGQNYGYTF
CDR3 DNA: TGTGCCAGCAGCTCAGGACAGAACTATGGCTACACCTTC

clone size: .
V gene: TRBV27
J gene: TRBJ1-2
D gene: .
CDR3 protein: CASSFGGARGYTF
CDR3 DNA: TGTGCCAGCAGTTTCGGGGGGGCGCGAGGCTACACCTTC

clone size: .
V gene: TRBV18
J gene: TRBJ1-5
D gene: TRBD1
CDR3 protein: CASSPGTAPIAQHF
CDR3 DNA: TGTGCCAGCTCACCGGGGACAGCCCCCATCGCCCAGCATTTT

clone size: .
V gene: TRBV5-1
J gene: TRBJ2-3
D gene: .
CDR3 protein: CASSSSGSTDTQYF
CDR3 DNA: TGCGCCAGCAGCTCCTCCGGGTCCACAGATACGCAGTATTTT

clone size: .
V gene: TRBV7-8
J gene: TRBJ2-7
D gene: TRBD1
CDR3 protein: CASSLTGTGASYEQYF
CDR3 DNA: TGTGCCAGCAGCTTAACCGGGACAGGAGCCTCCTACGAGCAGTACTTC

clone size: once
V gene: TRBV6-5
J gene: TRBJ1-3
D gene: TRBD1
CDR3 protein: CASGDRGNTIYF
CDR3 DNA: TGTGCCAGCGGGGACAGGGGAAACACCATATATTTT

clone size: .
V gene: TRBV6-5
J gene: TRBJ2-3
D gene: TRBD2
CDR3 protein: CASRGETSDTDTQYF
CDR3 DNA: TGTGCCAGCAGGGGGGAGACTAGCGACACAGATACGCAGTATTTT

clone size: once
V gene: TRBV18
J gene: TRBJ2-3
D gene: .
CDR3 protein: CASSPPPGMRDTQYF
CDR3 DNA: TGTGCCAGCTCACCACCGCCCGGGATGCGCGATACGCAGTATTTT

clone size: .
V gene: TRBV3-1/TRBV3-2
J gene: TRBJ2-3
D gene: TRBD1
CDR3 protein: CASSGQGASTDTQYF
CDR3 DNA: TGTGCCAGCAGCGGACAGGGGGCTAGCACAGATACGCAGTATTTT

clone size: .
V gene: TRBV7-2
J gene: TRBJ2-5
D gene: .
CDR3 protein: CASSLAPGYQETQYF
CDR3 DNA: TGTGCCAGCAGCTTAGCGCCGGGGTACCAAGAGACCCAGTACTTC

clone size: .
V gene: TRBV7-2
J gene: TRBJ2-7
D gene: TRBD1
CDR3 protein: CASSDWTGARYEQYF
CDR3 DNA: TGTGCCAGCTCCGACTGGACAGGGGCTCGCTACGAGCAGTACTTC

clone size: .
V gene: TRBV25-1
J gene: TRBJ2-3
D gene: .
CDR3 protein: CASSKGGQSTDTQYF
CDR3 DNA: TGTGCCAGCAGTAAGGGGGGGCAGAGCACAGATACGCAGTATTTT

clone size: .
V gene: TRBV12-5
J gene: TRBJ2-1
D gene: .
CDR3 protein: CASWRASYNEQFF
CDR3 DNA: TGTGCTAGTTGGCGGGCCTCCTACAATGAGCAGTTCTTC

clone size: .
V gene: TRBV28
J gene: TRBJ2-7
D gene: TRBD2
CDR3 protein: CASSLQWGGTYEQYF
CDR3 DNA: TGTGCCAGCAGTCTCCAATGGGGGGGAACCTACGAGCAGTACTTC

clone size: .
V gene: TRBV5-6
J gene: TRBJ1-6
D gene: TRBD1
CDR3 protein: CASSFSRQGYSPLHF
CDR3 DNA: TGTGCCAGCAGCTTTTCCCGACAGGGGTATTCACCCCTCCACTTT

clone size: .
V gene: TRBV6-5
J gene: TRBJ2-2
D gene: TRBD2
CDR3 protein: CASRSGSGGAGELFF
CDR3 DNA: TGTGCCAGCAGGTCGGGAAGCGGGGGGGCCGGGGAGCTGTTTTTT

clone size: .
V gene: TRBV7-2
J gene: TRBJ2-4
D gene: .
CDR3 protein: CASRSGGAKNIQYF
CDR3 DNA: TGTGCCAGCAGGTCCGGAGGGGCCAAAAACATTCAGTACTTC

clone size: .
V gene: TRBV2
J gene: TRBJ1-1
D gene: .
CDR3 protein: CASTGQGKTEAFF
CDR3 DNA: TGTGCCTCAACTGGGCAGGGGAAAACTGAAGCTTTCTTT

clone size: once
V gene: TRBV19
J gene: TRBJ2-3
D gene: TRBD2
CDR3 protein: CATRGSSGGGVDTQYF
CDR3 DNA: TGTGCCACCAGAGGGTCGAGCGGCGGGGGGGTTGATACGCAGTATTTT